These 25 T cell receptor beta chains originate from one sample sequenced in a study of T cell changes during pregnancy in multiple sclerosis. Using immunoSEQ multiplex PCR, the repertoire was profiled, and TCRdb retains in-frame clones only, with some absent. The sample has over 30,000 clones; around nine tenths are singletons. This sample comprised CD4+ T cells from peripheral blood mononuclear cells, obtained in the second trimester of pregnancy. These receptors came from a female donor in good health, enrolled as a control in a pregnancy study.

As DNA, the CDR3 is TGTGCCAGCTCCCCCAATTCCGGGGAGCTGTTTTTT. It codes for CASSPNSGELFF. V is TRBV18 and J is TRBJ2-2; the D is unclear. V was pared by 6 bases and J by 6 bases, with 8 bases between. Looked up from germline, CDR1 is KGHSH and CDR2 is LQKENI. The CDR3 consists of 12 residues. Looking up the rest from reference TRBV18 and TRBJ2-2 gives the full variable domain: NAGVMQNPRHLVRRRGQEARLRCSPMKGHSHVYWYRQLPEEGLKFMVYLQKENIIDESGMPKERFSAEFPKEGPSILRIQQVVRGDSAAYFCASSPNSGELFFGEGSRLTVL.

The rearrangement uses TRBV7-9 and TRBJ2-3; D remains ambiguous. The CDR3 has 12 residues. CDR1 and CDR2 (germline): SEHNR, FQNEAQ (reference sequence). V lost 5 bases and J lost 2, with 5 bases in between. CDR3 protein: CASSPVTDTQYF. The CDR3 DNA reads TGTGCCAGCAGCCCTGTCACAGATACGCAGTATTTT.

V is TRBV7-2 and J is TRBJ2-2; 7 bases agree with TRBD2. The CDR3 sequence is 17 residues long. CDR1 is SGHTA and CDR2 is FQGNSA in the germline V gene. The junction had 17 bases not matched to a gene; V was cut back by 8 bases and J by 5 bases. This chain's CDR3 is CASCLGGSSLITGELFF. CDR3 bases: TGTGCCAGCTGCCTGGGGGGGTCGTCTCTGATAACCGGGGAGCTGTTTTTT.

The rearrangement joins TRBV18 to TRBJ1-4, with 10 bases identical to TRBD1. The CDR3 spans 14 residues. Germline V gene sequence: CDR1 KGHSH, CDR2 LQKENI. Unmatched junction bases numbered 6, after V lost 6 bases and J lost 8 bases. The CDR3 loop reads CASSPRDRGEKLFF. The DNA for the CDR3 is TGTGCCAGCTCCCCCCGGGACAGGGGAGAAAAACTGTTTTTT.

CDR3 in amino acids: CASSHIFRTGPNYGYTF. The CDR3 DNA sequence: TGCGCCAGCAGCCATATTTTTCGGACAGGCCCTAACTATGGCTACACCTTC. The rearrangement uses TRBV4-3 and TRBJ1-2; 7 bases fit TRBD1. Germline CDR1 reads LGHNA; CDR2 reads YSLEER. The CDR3 has 17 amino acids. The V gene end was trimmed by 3 bases and the J gene end by 0 bases; junction bases not matched to a gene: 10.

The chain carries TRBV18 and TRBJ2-2, with 8 bases that match TRBD2. From germline, CDR1 is KGHSH and CDR2 LQKENI. V lost 0 bases to trimming and J lost 7 bases; unmatched junction nucleotides: 7. The CDR3 is 16 amino acids. This CDR3 reads CASSPPAAGGFGELFF. CDR3 nucleotides: TGTGCCAGCTCACCACCCGCGGCGGGGGGCTTCGGGGAGCTGTTTTTT.

CDR3 region: CASSFGTTSAETQYF. DNA for the CDR3: TGCGCCAGCAGTTTCGGGACTACAAGTGCGGAGACCCAGTACTTC. This chain uses TRBV5-1 with TRBJ2-5; 7 bases map to TRBD2. Per the germline V gene, CDR1 is SGHRS and CDR2 is YFSETQ. The trim removed 5 bases at V and 5 bases at J, leaving 12 bases unmatched. This CDR3 has 15 amino acids.

The chain couples TRBV2 to TRBJ1-1; TRBD1 matches 8 bases. V trimming: 7 bases; J trimming: 0 bases; junction bases outside the gene matches: 7. This CDR3 spans 15 amino acids. Germline assignment: CDR1 SNHLY and CDR2 FYNNEI. The CDR3 region has the DNA TGTGCCAGCACTATGACAGGGGCTATGAACACTGAAGCTTTCTTT. This codes for CASTMTGAMNTEAFF. Drawing the rest from reference TRBV2 and TRBJ1-1, the complete variable domain is EPEVTQTPSHQVTQMGQEVILRCVPISNHLYFYWYRQILGQKVEFLVSFYNNEISEKSEIFDDQFSVERPDGSNFTLKIRSTKLEDSAMYFCASTMTGAMNTEAFFGQGTRLTVV.

This chain connects TRBV21-1 to TRBJ2-2; the table's D call, TRBD1, was not checked against the DNA. TRBV21-1 is a pseudogene segment. This CDR3 is 15 amino acids long. The CDR3 DNA follows: TGTGCCAGCAGCAAGGGGACAGGGGACACCGGGGAGCTGTTTTTT. This codes for CASSKGTGDTGELFF.

V and J are TRBV5-4 and TRBJ1-5; D may be TRBD1 (5 bases). V was clipped by 2 bases and J by 4 bases, with 10 bases between them. CDR1 is SGHNT, CDR2 YYREEE, per germline (reference sequence). The CDR3 spans 14 residues. This chain's CDR3 is CASSLRGGNQPQHF. DNA of the CDR3: TGTGCCAGCAGCTTACGTGGGGGGAATCAGCCCCAGCATTTT. The entire variable domain, with the rest obtained from reference TRBV5-4 and TRBJ1-5, is as follows: ETGVTQSPTHLIKTRGQQVTLRCSSQSGHNTVSWYQQALGQGPQFIFQYYREEENGRGNFPPRFSGLQFPNYSSELNVNALELDDSALYLCASSLRGGNQPQHFGDGTRLSIL.

This chain uses TRBV11-2 with TRBJ1-2; 7 bases agree with TRBD1. Germline lookup yields CDR1 SGHAT and CDR2 FQNNGV. V gave up 5 bases and J gave up 8 bases; unmatched junction bases: 8. The CDR3 contains 13 residues. CDR3 nucleotides: TGTGCCAGCAGCCAGACAGGGCGAGTCGGCTACACCTTC. Its translation is CASSQTGRVGYTF.

This clone has just a few counts. The chain joins TRBV7-9 to TRBJ1-6, with unresolved D. CDR3 length: 14 residues. Germline loops: CDR1 SEHNR, CDR2 FQNEAQ (reference sequence). Trimming shortened V by 2 bases and J by 6 bases, and 8 bases separated the two germline ends. For the CDR3, the DNA is TGTGCCAGCAGCTTACCTCTATCTAATTCACCCCTCCACTTT. It specifies CASSLPLSNSPLHF.

The chain is built from TRBV9 and TRBJ2-3, with D maybe TRBD1 (5 bases). The CDR3 loop spans 15 amino acids. CDR1 is SGDLS, CDR2 YYNGEE, per germline. The V end was cut by 6 bases, the J end by 0 bases, with 14 bases between. This CDR3 is CASKKGQVSTDTQYF. In nucleotides, the CDR3 is TGTGCCAGCAAGAAGGGGCAGGTTAGCACAGATACGCAGTATTTT. The full variable domain, in which reference TRBV9 and TRBJ2-3 provide the parts outside the CDR3, is DSGVTQTPKHLITATGQRVTLRCSPRSGDLSVYWYQQSLDQGLQFLIQYYNGEERAKGNILERFSAQQFPDLHSELNLSSLELGDSALYFCASKKGQVSTDTQYFGPGTRLTVL.

The chain couples TRBV11-3 to TRBJ2-3; D perhaps matches TRBD1 (6 bases). Germline lookup yields CDR1 SGHNT and CDR2 YENEEA. The V gene lost 5 bases and the J gene lost 4 bases, with 19 bases spanning the gap. The CDR3 is made up of 16 amino acids. CDR3 DNA: TGTGCCAGCAGCGCCCGGCTTGGCAGGGGAGCAGATACGCAGTATTTT. This encodes CASSARLGRGADTQYF.

The gene calls are TRBV29-1 and TRBJ1-2; 10 positions match TRBD1. The V gene's germline CDR1 is SQVTM and CDR2 ANQGSEA. The CDR3 contains 18 residues. With 5 bases clipped from V and 0 bases from J, the junction kept 15 bases outside the gene matches. The CDR3 protein is CSVQSGAGQGRTNYGYTF. The CDR3, as DNA: TGCAGCGTTCAGTCAGGGGCGGGACAGGGGAGAACTAACTATGGCTACACCTTC.

The chain employs TRBV7-8 and TRBJ2-1, with TRBD2 identical over 7 bases. V shed 5 bases and J 2 bases; nucleotides not matched to a gene: 6. Germline loops: CDR1 SGHVS, CDR2 FQNEAQ. The CDR3 runs to 15 residues. The CDR3 DNA is TGTGCCAGCAGCACCTCGACTAGCACCTACAATGAGCAGTTCTTC. It specifies CASSTSTSTYNEQFF.

The chain carries TRBV11-2 and TRBJ2-1; D not certain. Trimming removed 4 bases from V and 5 bases from J, with 9 bases in between. In germline, CDR1 is SGHAT, CDR2 FQNNGV. The CDR3 extends over 13 amino acids. CDR3 sequence: CASSSQAHNEQFF. In nucleotides, the CDR3 is TGTGCCAGCAGCTCCCAAGCCCACAATGAGCAGTTCTTC.

The chain is built from TRBV30 and TRBJ2-6, with 8 positions matching TRBD1. Germline CDR1 GTSNPN, CDR2 SVGIG (reference sequence). CDR3 length: 14 residues. V shed 8 bases, J shed 4 bases, and the junction held 7 bases outside the gene matches. CDR3 DNA sequence: TGTGCCCGAACAGGGGGGTCGGGGGCCAACGTCCTGACTTTC. Protein product: CARTGGSGANVLTF.

This rearrangement joins TRBV7-3 to TRBJ2-1; D perhaps matches TRBD2 (5 bases). The V gene's germline CDR1 is SGHTA and CDR2 FQGTGA. This CDR3 contains 15 residues. Deletions cut 5 bases from V and 0 bases from J, with 11 bases between. The CDR3 loop reads CASSQTGSSYNEQFF. The CDR3 DNA reads as TGTGCCAGCAGCCAAACGGGAAGCTCCTACAATGAGCAGTTCTTC. The full variable domain, its missing parts supplied by reference TRBV7-3 and TRBJ2-1, is GAGVSQTPSNKVTEKGKYVELRCDPISGHTALYWYRQSLGQGPEFLIYFQGTGAADDSGLPNDRFFAVRPEGSVSTLKIQRTERGDSAVYLCASSQTGSSYNEQFFGPGTRLTVL.

The chain combines TRBV9 with TRBJ2-3; TRBD2 is a possible D gene (6 bases). The CDR3 totals 16 residues. Trimming removed 5 bases at V and 0 bases at J, with 16 bases between. The germline V gene encodes CDR1 SGDLS and CDR2 YYNGEE. This CDR3 reads CASSAGGGYSTDTQYF. CDR3 DNA: TGTGCCAGCAGTGCCGGGGGTGGCTATAGCACAGATACGCAGTATTTT.

The rearrangement joins TRBV4-1 to TRBJ1-1, with 10 bases matching TRBD1. CDR3 size: 18 residues. The J segment lost 0 bases and the V segment lost 1 base, leaving 8 bases of the junction unmatched. Germline lookup yields CDR1 MGHRA and CDR2 YSYEKL. CDR3 sequence (DNA): TGCGCCAGCAGCCAAGGACAGGGGGCAAGCTACATGAACACTGAAGCTTTCTTT. Protein: CASSQGQGASYMNTEAFF.

V gene TRBV15 combines with J gene TRBJ1-2; D unclear. V shed 0 bases and J shed 6 bases, with 11 bases lying between them. Germline-derived CDR1 and CDR2 are LNHNV and YYDKDF (reference sequence). This CDR3 comprises 14 residues. The CDR3 DNA follows: TGTGCCACCAGCAGAGATTTGTCGGAGAATGGCTACACCTTC. Its translation: CATSRDLSENGYTF.

The chain is built from TRBV18 and TRBJ1-1, with D maybe TRBD1 (5 bases). The CDR3 has 14 amino acids. Looked up from germline, CDR1 is KGHSH and CDR2 is LQKENI. V shed 2 bases and J shed 5 bases, with 12 bases lying between them. The CDR3 protein is CASSPGAGFTEAFF. The CDR3 DNA is TGTGCCAGCTCACCAGGGGCAGGGTTTACTGAAGCTTTCTTT. Together with reference TRBV18 and TRBJ1-1, the CDR3 gives the full variable domain: NAGVMQNPRHLVRRRGQEARLRCSPMKGHSHVYWYRQLPEEGLKFMVYLQKENIIDESGMPKERFSAEFPKEGPSILRIQQVVRGDSAAYFCASSPGAGFTEAFFGQGTRLTVV.

The genes are TRBV29-1 and TRBJ2-1; D remains unclear. V gave up 2 bases and J gave up 6 bases, with 8 bases separating them. Looked up from germline, CDR1 is SQVTM and CDR2 is ANQGSEA. The CDR3 loop spans 12 amino acids. In DNA form, the CDR3 reads TGCAGCGTTGAACGCAGTTTCAATGAGCAGTTCTTC. It specifies CSVERSFNEQFF.

The rearrangement joins TRBV5-1 to TRBJ2-2, with D perhaps matching TRBD2 (5 bases). CDR1 is SGHRS, CDR2 YFSETQ, per germline. V was shortened by 6 bases and J by 1 base, with 16 bases between the two germline ends. The CDR3 consists of 16 residues. The CDR3 region is CASIGGTGRNTGELFF. CDR3 DNA sequence: TGCGCCAGCATAGGAGGTACGGGGAGGAACACCGGGGAGCTGTTTTTT.